The 23 T cell receptor beta chains presented below share a single source sample, sequenced in a study of blood T cell repertoires in COVID-19. Assay: immunoSEQ multiplex PCR; the TCRdb copy retains only in-frame clones and omits some. The repertoire holds about 140,000 clones, with about nine tenths as singletons. The specimen sequenced was peripheral blood. The receptors stem from a woman aged 80 or over with acute or convalescent COVID-19.

The chain links TRBV7-9 to TRBJ1-1; 7 bases fit TRBD1. Germline CDR1 SEHNR, CDR2 FQNEAQ (reference sequence). Trimming cost V 5 bases and J 4 bases; bases outside gene matches: 10. CDR3 length: 15 amino acids. CDR3 DNA: TGTGCCAGCAGCCCCTGGGGACAGCCGGTCACTGAAGCTTTCTTT. Translation: CASSPWGQPVTEAFF. Based on the CDR3 plus reference TRBV7-9 and TRBJ1-1, the full variable domain is DTGVSQNPRHKITKRGQNVTFRCDPISEHNRLYWYRQTLGQGPEFLTYFQNEAQLEKSRLLSDRFSAERPKGSFSTLEIQRTEQGDSAMYLCASSPWGQPVTEAFFGQGTRLTVV.

The genes are TRBV9 and TRBJ1-2; D unclear. The CDR3 has 11 amino acids. CDR1 is SGDLS and CDR2 is YYNGEE in the germline V gene. V lost 7 bases to trimming and J lost 8 bases, with 12 bases between them. CDR3 nucleotides: TGTGCCAGCCACTCGGGGAGGGGCTACACCTTC. Translated, it gives CASHSGRGYTF.

The J gene is TRBJ1-1, the V gene TRBV12-3 or TRBV12-4, with 7 bases lining up with TRBD1. The CDR3 has 13 amino acids. V gave up 8 bases and J gave up 6 bases; unmatched junction bases: 9. DNA of the CDR3: TGTGCCAGCCGCGTGACAGGGCAGCCTGAAGCTTTCTTT. Encoded protein: CASRVTGQPEAFF.

The chain carries TRBV3-1 (or the pseudogene TRBV3-2) and TRBJ1-2; a weak D match, TRBD1 (6 bases). From germline, CDR1 is LGHDT and CDR2 YNNKEL (reference sequence). V lost 0 bases, J lost 7 bases, and 12 bases lay in between. The CDR3 spans 14 residues. CDR3: CASSQDGGAGGYTF. CDR3 sequence (DNA): TGTGCCAGCAGCCAAGATGGGGGGGCAGGTGGCTACACCTTC.

The rearrangement links TRBV7-2 to TRBJ2-7; D may be TRBD1 (6 bases). CDR1 is SGHTA and CDR2 is FQGNSA in the germline V gene. The germline V and J ends were trimmed by 5 bases and 5 bases, with 13 bases remaining between them. There are 13 residues in the CDR3. The CDR3 here is CASSGTGFNEQYF. Here the CDR3 DNA reads TGTGCCAGCAGCGGAACAGGGTTCAACGAGCAGTACTTC.

The chain recombines TRBV18 with TRBJ2-5, with D possibly matching TRBD1 (6 bases). The V gene's germline CDR1 is KGHSH and CDR2 LQKENI. Trimming took off 0 bases at V and 1 base at J, with 9 bases between the two ends. The CDR3 has 15 amino acids. This chain's CDR3 is CASSPPTGLQETQYF. The CDR3, as DNA: TGTGCCAGCTCACCACCTACAGGGCTCCAAGAGACCCAGTACTTC.

V usage is TRBV6-5 and J usage is TRBJ2-7, with 9 positions matching TRBD1. Germline V gives CDR1 MNHEY, CDR2 SVGAGI. V lost 5 bases and J lost 5; bases outside the gene matches: 4. This CDR3 spans 13 amino acids. The CDR3 region has the DNA TGTGCCAGCAGTACAGGGGGCTACGACGAGCAGTACTTC. It encodes CASSTGGYDEQYF.

V gene TRBV19 combines with J gene TRBJ1-5, with 8 bases fitting TRBD1. Germline loops: CDR1 LNHDA, CDR2 SQIVND (reference sequence). Trimming at V came to 3 bases and at J to 0 bases, leaving 7 bases not matched to a gene. The CDR3 has 17 residues. The CDR3 reads CASSIGQGKGSNQPQHF. The CDR3 DNA reads TGTGCCAGTAGTATTGGACAGGGAAAGGGTAGCAATCAGCCCCAGCATTTT.

The gene calls are TRBV15 and TRBJ1-4; D gene unclear. Trimming took off 0 bases at V and 1 base at J, with 9 bases between the two ends. Germline V gene lookup returns CDR1 LNHNV and CDR2 YYDKDF (reference sequence). The length of the CDR3 is 16 residues. The CDR3 sequence: CATSREVVRTNEKLFF. In nucleotides, the CDR3 is TGTGCCACCAGCAGAGAGGTAGTGAGAACTAATGAAAAACTGTTTTTT.

The rearrangement links TRBV18 to TRBJ1-2, with 8 bases matching TRBD1. The CDR3 runs to 14 residues. Germline-derived CDR1 and CDR2 are KGHSH and LQKENI. V gave up 3 bases and J gave up 8 bases; unmatched junction bases: 8. The CDR3 sequence: CASSPWQGAIGYTF. CDR3 nucleotide sequence: TGTGCCAGCTCACCTTGGCAGGGGGCGATCGGCTACACCTTC.

The chain's CDR3 is CASSNDRSLPQHF. The CDR3 DNA reads as TGTGCCAGCAGTAACGACAGGAGTCTGCCCCAGCATTTT. The V call is TRBV12-3 or TRBV12-4, the J call TRBJ1-5; perhaps TRBD1 as D (6 bases). The V and J ends lost 5 bases and 9 bases respectively, with 14 bases between them. CDR3 length: 13 amino acids.

The sample holds a few counts of this clone. The J gene is TRBJ1-4, the V gene TRBV19, with a weak D call TRBD1 (6 bases). The CDR3 sequence is 17 residues long. The germline gives CDR1 LNHDA, CDR2 SQIVND (reference sequence). Trimming removed 3 bases from V and 6 bases from J, with 20 bases in between. As DNA, the CDR3 is TGTGCCAGTAGTATCCCTCGTTACAGGGATAGGGATGAAAAACTGTTTTTT. It is translated as CASSIPRYRDRDEKLFF.

CDR3 sequence reads: CASSLGPTGNTIYF. The CDR3 DNA follows: TGCGCCAGCAGCTTGGGGCCAACTGGAAACACCATATATTTT. V gene TRBV5-1 combines with J gene TRBJ1-3; no clear D. This CDR3 has 14 residues. V shed 0 bases and J shed 2 bases, with 6 bases lying between them. Germline loops: CDR1 SGHRS, CDR2 YFSETQ.

Here the CDR3 DNA reads TGTGCCAGCAGTTTCCTCAGAGGGACTGACACTGAAGCTTTCTTT. Protein product: CASSFLRGTDTEAFF. The chain joins TRBV7-9 to TRBJ1-1; perhaps TRBD1 as D (5 bases). Trimming took 6 bases from V and 3 from J, leaving 17 bases between them. CDR3 size: 15 residues. Germline-derived CDR1 and CDR2 are SEHNR and FQNEAQ (reference sequence).

CDR3 sequence: CAWSVLGPGQASSYNEQFF. DNA for the CDR3: TGTGCCTGGAGTGTACTCGGGCCAGGGCAGGCGAGCTCCTACAATGAGCAGTTCTTC. The gene calls are TRBV30 and TRBJ2-1; D is possibly TRBD1 (5 bases). The ends were cut back, 0 bases at V and 0 bases at J, with 21 bases in the middle. Germline V CDR1 and CDR2: GTSNPN, SVGIG (reference sequence). The CDR3 extends over 19 amino acids.

This sequence joins TRBV30 and TRBJ1-2, with 8 bases aligning to TRBD1. V lost 4 bases, J lost 3 bases, and 10 bases stayed unmatched. Germline V lookup: CDR1 GTSNPN, CDR2 SVGIG (reference sequence). The CDR3 is made up of 15 amino acids. The CDR3 region has the DNA TGTGCCTGGAACCGAGGACAGGGTATATACTATGGCTACACCTTC. Translated, it gives CAWNRGQGIYYGYTF. The full variable domain, rest sourced from reference TRBV30 and TRBJ1-2, is SQTIHQWPATLVQPVGSPLSLECTVEGTSNPNLYWYRQAAGRGLQLLFYSVGIGQISSEVPQNLSASRPQDRQFILSSKKLLLSDSGFYLCAWNRGQGIYYGYTFGSGTRLTVV.

The chain recombines TRBV10-1 with TRBJ1-5, with D tentatively TRBD1 (6 bases). CDR1 and CDR2 from the germline V gene are WNHNN and SYGVQD (reference sequence). V lost 7 bases, J lost 0 bases, and 16 bases lay in between. There are 16 residues in the CDR3. The CDR3 nucleotides read TGCGCCAGCACCATCCACAGGGACTATAGCAATCAGCCCCAGCATTTT. This encodes CASTIHRDYSNQPQHF.

CDR3 sequence reads: CASSYSHRADQPQHF. The DNA of the CDR3 is TGTGCCAGCAGTTACAGTCACAGGGCGGATCAGCCCCAGCATTTT. The V and J genes are TRBV6-5 and TRBJ1-5; tentative D call: TRBD1 (6 bases). V was pared by 2 bases and J by 5 bases, with 13 bases between. CDR1 and CDR2 (germline): MNHEY, SVGAGI. The CDR3 length is 15 residues.

This sequence joins TRBV7-3 and TRBJ1-1; D gene unclear. V was shortened by 5 bases and J by 0 bases, with 7 bases between the two germline ends. In germline, CDR1 is SGHTA, CDR2 FQGTGA. The CDR3 length is 13 residues. CDR3 sequence: CASSTEMNTEAFF. The CDR3 DNA is TGTGCCAGCAGCACAGAGATGAACACTGAAGCTTTCTTT. The entire variable domain, with the rest obtained from reference TRBV7-3 and TRBJ1-1, is as follows: GAGVSQTPSNKVTEKGKYVELRCDPISGHTALYWYRQSLGQGPEFLIYFQGTGAADDSGLPNDRFFAVRPEGSVSTLKIQRTERGDSAVYLCASSTEMNTEAFFGQGTRLTVV.

In DNA form, the CDR3 reads TGTGCCAGCAGCCAAGCACAGTTCATGAACACTGAAGCTTTCTTT. It specifies CASSQAQFMNTEAFF. The chain uses TRBV4-2 and TRBJ1-1; D is ambiguous. With 1 base removed from V and 0 bases from J, the gap between germline ends came to 9 bases. The CDR3 sequence is 15 residues long. In germline, CDR1 is LGHNA, CDR2 YNFKEQ.

This chain uses TRBV5-1 with TRBJ1-6; D ambiguous. Trimming took 0 bases from V and 7 from J, leaving 8 bases between them. The CDR3 is 14 residues long. Per germline, CDR1 SGHRS and CDR2 YFSETQ. CDR3 nucleotides: TGCGCCAGCAGCTTGGTAGGGAGGAATTCACCCCTCCACTTT. It is translated as CASSLVGRNSPLHF.

This clone has just a few counts. This chain connects TRBV7-9 to TRBJ1-2; possible D gene TRBD1, 5 bases. This CDR3 is 13 amino acids long. CDR1 is SEHNR, CDR2 FQNEAQ, per germline (reference sequence). V gave up 3 bases and J gave up 7 bases, with 12 bases separating them. CDR3 region: CASSLEGRGGYTF. In nucleotides, the CDR3 is TGTGCCAGCAGCTTGGAGGGGCGGGGTGGCTACACCTTC.

The CDR3 region has the DNA TGTGCCAGCACCCCACAAGAGACCCAGTACTTC. Encoded protein: CASTPQETQYF. The chain recombines TRBV7-9 with TRBJ2-5; D remains ambiguous. The CDR3 runs 11 residues. Trimming removed 7 bases at V and 2 bases at J, with 5 bases between. CDR1 and CDR2 (germline): SEHNR, FQNEAQ (reference sequence).